These 8 T cell receptor beta chains came from one sample sequenced in a study of blood T cells in healthy people across ages (dated by TCRdb to about 2015). Libraries were made using 5' RACE. Sequencing took place on an Illumina HiSeq 2500. A second roughly 6 to 12 cycle PCR used a sample-barcoded 5' primer and a J-beta primer mix. TCRdb reworked the public reads: Q25 trimming with fastp, MiXCR clone assembly, productive beta chains retained. Here each entry gathers all rows of one CDR3 protein and keeps the most common genes and DNA. This sample holds 1.5 million to 1.8 million distinct CDR3 sequences; roughly 43% were observed only once. 4% of the sample is held by the ten biggest clonotypes. The sequenced sample consisted of blood. These TCRs come from a young woman in good health.

The chain is built from TRBV29-1 and TRBJ2-3, with 8 bases that match TRBD2. CDR1 is SQVTM, CDR2 ANQGSEA, per germline. After removal of 7 bases from V and 4 bases from J, the junction contained 16 bases not matched to a gene. The CDR3 has 16 residues. In nucleotides, the CDR3 is TGCAGCGCCCCCCCGGGACTAGGAGGCAAATCAGATACGCAGTATTTT. Protein product: CSAPPGLGGKSDTQYF.

V gene TRBV24-1 combines with J gene TRBJ2-1; D might be TRBD1 (5 bases). Trimming pared 7 bases from V and 6 bases from J, leaving 18 bases between. CDR3 length: 15 residues. Germline V lookup: CDR1 KGHDR, CDR2 SFDVKD. The CDR3 protein is CATSDPRGSPNEQFF. The CDR3 DNA reads TGTGCCACCAGCGATCCAAGGGGAAGCCCCAATGAGCAGTTCTTC.

The chain uses TRBV6-2 or TRBV6-3 and TRBJ1-1; D is uncertain. Looked up from germline, CDR1 is MNHEY and CDR2 is SVGEGT. V was pared by 9 bases and J by 3 bases, with 11 bases between. This CDR3 spans 12 amino acids. The CDR3 sequence: CASSGVHTEAFF. The DNA of the CDR3 is TGTGCCAGTTCAGGAGTCCACACTGAAGCTTTCTTT.

This clonotype was observed a few times. The gene calls are TRBV5-5 and TRBJ1-1, with 8 bases lining up with TRBD1. The CDR3 runs 16 residues. The germline CDR1 and CDR2 sequences are SGHKS and YYEKEE (reference sequence). The junction had 4 bases not matched to a gene; V was cut back by 0 bases and J by 0 bases. As DNA, the CDR3 is TGTGCCAGCAGCTTGGGACAGGGGATCATGAACACTGAAGCTTTCTTT. Translation: CASSLGQGIMNTEAFF.

This chain uses TRBV3-1 with TRBJ1-5, with 7 bases fitting TRBD1. CDR3 length equals 14 residues. From germline, CDR1 is LGHDT and CDR2 YNNKEL (reference sequence). J lost 3 bases, V lost 4 bases, and 3 bases had no gene match. In nucleotides, the CDR3 is TGTGCCAGCAGCCGGGGGACAGCCAATCAGCCCCAGCATTTT. This translates into CASSRGTANQPQHF. Variable domain in full (rest from reference TRBV3-1 and TRBJ1-5): DTAVSQTPKYLVTQMGNDKSIKCEQNLGHDTMYWYKQDSKKFLKIMFSYNNKELIINETVPNRFSPKSPDKAHLNLHINSLELGDSAVYFCASSRGTANQPQHFGDGTRLSIL.

There are a few counts of this clonotype. J is TRBJ1-5 and V is TRBV20-1; D uncertain. This CDR3 has 14 residues. Germline assignment: CDR1 DFQATT and CDR2 SNEGSKA (reference sequence). The ends were cut back, 3 bases at V and 3 bases at J, with 12 bases in the middle. The CDR3 loop is CSASVGFDNQPQHF. CDR3 coding DNA: TGCAGTGCTAGTGTCGGGTTTGACAATCAGCCCCAGCATTTT.

This clonotype was counted between two and nine times. This chain uses TRBV6-5 with TRBJ2-7, with 7 positions matching TRBD2. There are 15 residues in the CDR3. Per the germline V gene, CDR1 is MNHEY and CDR2 is SVGAGI. J was trimmed by 5 bases and V by 5 bases; bases with no gene match: 12. CDR3 amino acids: CASSAVAGVGDEQYF. As DNA, the CDR3 is TGTGCCAGCAGTGCAGTCGCGGGAGTTGGTGACGAGCAGTACTTC.

V is TRBV9 and J is TRBJ2-1, with 13 bases matching TRBD2. V lost 1 base and J lost 12; bases outside the gene matches: 4. Germline V gives CDR1 SGDLS, CDR2 YYNGEE. The CDR3 is made up of 14 amino acids. CDR3 nucleotides: TGTGCCAGCAGCGTAAGGACTAGCGGGAGTAGGCAGTTCTTC. It yields the protein CASSVRTSGSRQFF.